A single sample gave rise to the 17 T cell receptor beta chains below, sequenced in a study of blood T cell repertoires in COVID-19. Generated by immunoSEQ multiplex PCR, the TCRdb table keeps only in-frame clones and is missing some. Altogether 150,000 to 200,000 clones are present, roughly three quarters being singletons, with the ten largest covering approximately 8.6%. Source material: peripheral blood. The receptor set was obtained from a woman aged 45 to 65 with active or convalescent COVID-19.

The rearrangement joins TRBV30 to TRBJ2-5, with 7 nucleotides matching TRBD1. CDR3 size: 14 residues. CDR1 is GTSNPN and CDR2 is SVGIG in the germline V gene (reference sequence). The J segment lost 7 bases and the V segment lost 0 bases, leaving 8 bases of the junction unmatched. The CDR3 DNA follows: TGTGCCTGGAGTGTAAGGGGGACAGAGGGGACCCAGTACTTC. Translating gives CAWSVRGTEGTQYF.

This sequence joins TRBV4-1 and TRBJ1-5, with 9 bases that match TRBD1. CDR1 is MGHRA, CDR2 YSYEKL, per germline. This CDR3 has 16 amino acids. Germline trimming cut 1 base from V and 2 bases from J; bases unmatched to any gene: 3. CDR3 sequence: CASSQGDRVGNQPQHF. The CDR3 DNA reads TGCGCCAGCAGCCAAGGGGACAGGGTGGGCAATCAGCCCCAGCATTTT.

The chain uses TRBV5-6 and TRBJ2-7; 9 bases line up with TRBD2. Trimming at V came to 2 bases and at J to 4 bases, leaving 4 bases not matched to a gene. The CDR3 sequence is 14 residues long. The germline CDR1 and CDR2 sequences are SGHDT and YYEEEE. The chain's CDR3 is CASSFRLAEYEQYF. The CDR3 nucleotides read TGTGCCAGCAGCTTTCGACTAGCGGAATACGAGCAGTACTTC.

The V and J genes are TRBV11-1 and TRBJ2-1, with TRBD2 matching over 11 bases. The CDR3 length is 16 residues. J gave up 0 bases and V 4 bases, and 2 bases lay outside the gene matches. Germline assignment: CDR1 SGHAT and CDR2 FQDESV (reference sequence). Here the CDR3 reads CASSSLAGGSYNEQFF. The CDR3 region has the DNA TGTGCCAGCAGCTCCCTAGCGGGGGGCTCCTACAATGAGCAGTTCTTC.

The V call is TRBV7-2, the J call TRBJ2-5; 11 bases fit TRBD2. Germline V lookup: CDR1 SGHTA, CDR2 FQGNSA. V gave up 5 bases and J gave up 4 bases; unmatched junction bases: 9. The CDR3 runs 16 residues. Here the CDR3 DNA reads TGTGCCAGCAGCCTCTCTAGCGGGGGGCGGCTAGAGACCCAGTACTTC. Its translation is CASSLSSGGRLETQYF.

CDR3 bases: TGCGCCAGCAGCGACCCGGGACTGTTAAATGAAAAACTGTTTTTT. This codes for CASSDPGLLNEKLFF. This rearrangement joins TRBV5-1 to TRBJ1-4; possible D gene TRBD1, 5 bases. Germline V gives CDR1 SGHRS, CDR2 YFSETQ. V lost 4 bases and J 5 bases, leaving 15 bases between the germline ends. The CDR3 is made up of 15 amino acids.

This CDR3 is CASSPRVGNNQPQHF. The CDR3 coding sequence is TGTGCCAGCAGCCCCCGGGTGGGTAACAATCAGCCCCAGCATTTT. The V call is TRBV6-5, the J call TRBJ1-5; D not certain. The germline CDR1 and CDR2 sequences are MNHEY and SVGAGI. The germline V and J ends were trimmed by 6 bases and 3 bases, with 15 bases remaining between them. CDR3 length: 15 amino acids.

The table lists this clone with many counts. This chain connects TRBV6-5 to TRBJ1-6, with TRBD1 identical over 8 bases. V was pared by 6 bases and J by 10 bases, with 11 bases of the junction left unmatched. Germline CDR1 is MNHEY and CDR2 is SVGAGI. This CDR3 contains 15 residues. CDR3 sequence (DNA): TGTGCCAGCAGCGGAGGCGGGACAGGAGGATCACCCCTCCACTTT. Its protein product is CASSGGGTGGSPLHF.

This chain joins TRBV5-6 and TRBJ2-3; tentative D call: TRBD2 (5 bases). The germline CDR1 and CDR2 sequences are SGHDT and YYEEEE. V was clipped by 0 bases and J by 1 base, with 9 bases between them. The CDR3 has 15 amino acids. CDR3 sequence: CASSLGRRGTDTQYF. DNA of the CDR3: TGTGCCAGCAGCTTGGGAAGGCGGGGCACAGATACGCAGTATTTT.

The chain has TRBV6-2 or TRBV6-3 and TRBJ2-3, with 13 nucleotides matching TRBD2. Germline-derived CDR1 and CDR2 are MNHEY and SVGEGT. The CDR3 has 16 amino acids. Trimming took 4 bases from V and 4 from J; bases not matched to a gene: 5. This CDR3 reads CASSSGLAGEADTQYF. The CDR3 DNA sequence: TGTGCCAGCAGTTCCGGACTAGCGGGGGAGGCAGATACGCAGTATTTT.

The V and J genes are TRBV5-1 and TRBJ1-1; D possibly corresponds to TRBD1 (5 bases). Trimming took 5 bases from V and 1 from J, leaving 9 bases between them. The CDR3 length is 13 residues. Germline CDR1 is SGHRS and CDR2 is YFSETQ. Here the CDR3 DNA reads TGCGCCAGCAGGCGTGGGGCGAACACTGAAGCTTTCTTT. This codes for CASRRGANTEAFF.

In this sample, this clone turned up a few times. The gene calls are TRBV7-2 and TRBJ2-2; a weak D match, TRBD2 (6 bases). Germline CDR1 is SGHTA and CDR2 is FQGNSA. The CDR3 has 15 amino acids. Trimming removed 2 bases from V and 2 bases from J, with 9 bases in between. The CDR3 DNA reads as TGTGCCAGCAGCTTACTAGCGCTCAACACCGGGGAGCTGTTTTTT. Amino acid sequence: CASSLLALNTGELFF.

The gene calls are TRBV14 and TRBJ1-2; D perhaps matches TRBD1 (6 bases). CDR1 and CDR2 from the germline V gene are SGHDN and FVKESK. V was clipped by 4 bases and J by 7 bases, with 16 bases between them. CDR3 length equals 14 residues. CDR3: CASSRIQGAAGYTF. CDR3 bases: TGTGCCAGCAGCCGAATACAGGGTGCCGCTGGCTACACCTTC.

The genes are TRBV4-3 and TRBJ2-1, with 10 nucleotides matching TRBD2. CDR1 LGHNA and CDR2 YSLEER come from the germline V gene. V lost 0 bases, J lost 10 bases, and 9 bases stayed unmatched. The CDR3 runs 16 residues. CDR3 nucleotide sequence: TGCGCCAGCAGCCAAGATGGGTCTAGCGGGGGTAGGGAGCAGTTCTTC. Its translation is CASSQDGSSGGREQFF.

CDR3 DNA sequence: TGTGCCAGCAGCTTAGTTGGGTCCGGGGAGACCCAGTACTTC. Its translation: CASSLVGSGETQYF. The gene calls are TRBV7-6 and TRBJ2-5; the D is unclear. The V gene's germline CDR1 is SGHVS and CDR2 FNYEAQ. The length of the CDR3 is 14 residues. Deletions cut 1 base from V and 5 bases from J, with 11 bases between.

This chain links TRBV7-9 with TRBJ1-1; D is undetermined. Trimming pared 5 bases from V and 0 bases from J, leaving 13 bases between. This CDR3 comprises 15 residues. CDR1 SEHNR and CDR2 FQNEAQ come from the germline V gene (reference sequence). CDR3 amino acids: CASSPLYSLNTEAFF. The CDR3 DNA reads TGTGCCAGCAGCCCCCTTTACAGCCTGAACACTGAAGCTTTCTTT.

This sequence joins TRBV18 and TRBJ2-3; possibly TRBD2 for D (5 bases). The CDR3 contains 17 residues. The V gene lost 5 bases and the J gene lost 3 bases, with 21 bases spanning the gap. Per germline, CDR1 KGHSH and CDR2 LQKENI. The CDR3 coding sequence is TGTGCCAGCTCATTCAACTTGGTTAAAGGAGGTACAGATACGCAGTATTTT. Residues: CASSFNLVKGGTDTQYF.